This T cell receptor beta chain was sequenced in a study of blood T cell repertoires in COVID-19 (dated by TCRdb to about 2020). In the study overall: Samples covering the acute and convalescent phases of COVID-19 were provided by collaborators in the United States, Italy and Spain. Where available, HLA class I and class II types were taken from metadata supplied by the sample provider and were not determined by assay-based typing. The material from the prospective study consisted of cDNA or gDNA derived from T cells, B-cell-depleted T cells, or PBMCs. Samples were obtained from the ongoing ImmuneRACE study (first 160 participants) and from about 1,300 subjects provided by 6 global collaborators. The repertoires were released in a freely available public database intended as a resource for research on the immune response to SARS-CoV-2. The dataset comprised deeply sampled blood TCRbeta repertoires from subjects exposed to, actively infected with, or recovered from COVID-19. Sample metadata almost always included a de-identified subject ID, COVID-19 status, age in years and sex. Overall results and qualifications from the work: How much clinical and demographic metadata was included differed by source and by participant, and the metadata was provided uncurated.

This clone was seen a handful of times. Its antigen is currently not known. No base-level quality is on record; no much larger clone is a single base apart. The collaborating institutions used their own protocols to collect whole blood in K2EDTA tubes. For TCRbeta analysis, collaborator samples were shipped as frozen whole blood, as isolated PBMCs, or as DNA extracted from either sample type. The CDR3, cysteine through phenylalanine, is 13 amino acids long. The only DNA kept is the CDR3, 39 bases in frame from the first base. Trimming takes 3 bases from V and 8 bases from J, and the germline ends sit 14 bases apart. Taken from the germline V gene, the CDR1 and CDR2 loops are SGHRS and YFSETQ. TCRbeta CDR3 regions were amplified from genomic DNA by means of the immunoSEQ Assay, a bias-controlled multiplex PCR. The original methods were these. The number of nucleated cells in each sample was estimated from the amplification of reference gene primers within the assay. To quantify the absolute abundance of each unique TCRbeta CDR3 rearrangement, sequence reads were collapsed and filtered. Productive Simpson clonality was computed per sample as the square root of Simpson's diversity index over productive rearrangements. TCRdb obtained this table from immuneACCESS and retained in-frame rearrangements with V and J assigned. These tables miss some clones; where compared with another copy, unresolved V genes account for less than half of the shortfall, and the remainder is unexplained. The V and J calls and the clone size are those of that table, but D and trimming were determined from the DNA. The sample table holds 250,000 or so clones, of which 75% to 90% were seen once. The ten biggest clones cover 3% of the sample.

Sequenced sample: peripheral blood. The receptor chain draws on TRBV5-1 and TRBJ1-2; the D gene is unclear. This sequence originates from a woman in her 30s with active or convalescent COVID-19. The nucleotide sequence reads TGCGCCAGCAGCTCCGACACTTCGGGGGGCTACACCTTC. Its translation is CASSSDTSGGYTF. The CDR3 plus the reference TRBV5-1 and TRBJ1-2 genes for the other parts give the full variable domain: KAGVTQTPRYLIKTRGQQVTLSCSPISGHRSVSWYQQTPGQGLQFLFEYFSETQRNKGNFPGRFSGRQFSNSRSEMNVSTLELGDSALYLCASSSDTSGGYTFGSGTRLTVV.